These 4 T cell receptor beta chains share one sample of origin, sequenced in a study of T cells in localized non-small cell lung cancer. Assay: immunoSEQ multiplex PCR; the TCRdb copy retains only in-frame clones and omits some. The repertoire consists of around 1,500 clones, with approximately 26% occurring once and the leading ten covering around 20%. This specimen was normal lung tissue next to the tumor, taken before any cancer treatment. The receptors here all came from a woman aged 40-69 years with stage I squamous cell lung carcinoma.

The gene calls are TRBV6-8 and TRBJ1-4; D gene unclear. Trimming removed 6 bases from V and 8 bases from J, with 10 bases in between. The CDR3 totals 12 residues. Germline V gene sequence: CDR1 MNHGY, CDR2 SAAAGT. The DNA of the CDR3 is TGTGCCAGCAGCGCCAGAAGGGAAAAACTGTTTTTT. This sequence encodes CASSARREKLFF.

This chain links TRBV30 with TRBJ2-7, with D possibly being TRBD1 (7 bases). Germline V gene sequence: CDR1 GTSNPN, CDR2 SVGIG (reference sequence). Trimming took 7 bases from V and 4 from J, leaving 20 bases between them. There are 14 residues in the CDR3. The CDR3 DNA is TGTGCCTCGGCGACTAGACAGGGTGGTTACGAGCAGTACTTC. This codes for CASATRQGGYEQYF.

By share of the sample, this clone is medium-sized. The gene calls are TRBV6-8 and TRBJ2-3, with 8 bases identical to TRBD1. From germline, CDR1 is MNHGY and CDR2 SAAAGT. This CDR3 region has 16 residues. Unmatched junction bases numbered 8, after V lost 0 bases and J lost 6 bases. Written as DNA, the CDR3 is TGTGCCAGCAGTTACTCCACGGGACAGGCGAGCGATACGCAGTATTTT. It translates to CASSYSTGQASDTQYF.

CDR3 nucleotides: TGCGCCAGCAGCCAAGAGGCCAGACAGGGGAATCAGCCCCAGCATTTT. Protein product: CASSQEARQGNQPQHF. The V and J genes are TRBV4-1 and TRBJ1-5; 8 bases line up with TRBD1. CDR3 length equals 16 residues. Per germline, CDR1 MGHRA and CDR2 YSYEKL. Germline trimming cut 0 bases from V and 4 bases from J; bases unmatched to any gene: 5.